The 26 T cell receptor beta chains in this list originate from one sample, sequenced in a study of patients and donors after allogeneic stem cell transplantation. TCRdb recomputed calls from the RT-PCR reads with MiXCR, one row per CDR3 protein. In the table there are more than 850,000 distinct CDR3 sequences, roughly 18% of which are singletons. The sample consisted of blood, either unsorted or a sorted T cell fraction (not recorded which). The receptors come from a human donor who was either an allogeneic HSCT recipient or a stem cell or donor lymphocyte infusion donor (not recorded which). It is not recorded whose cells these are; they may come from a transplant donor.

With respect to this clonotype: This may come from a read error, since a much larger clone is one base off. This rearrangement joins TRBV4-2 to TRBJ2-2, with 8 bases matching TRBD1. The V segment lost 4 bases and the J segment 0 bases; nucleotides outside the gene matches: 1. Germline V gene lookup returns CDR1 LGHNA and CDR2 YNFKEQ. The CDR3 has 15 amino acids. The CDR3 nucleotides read TGTGCCAGCAGCCGGGGACAGGCGAACACCGGGGAGCTGTTTTTT. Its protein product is CASSRGQANTGELFF.

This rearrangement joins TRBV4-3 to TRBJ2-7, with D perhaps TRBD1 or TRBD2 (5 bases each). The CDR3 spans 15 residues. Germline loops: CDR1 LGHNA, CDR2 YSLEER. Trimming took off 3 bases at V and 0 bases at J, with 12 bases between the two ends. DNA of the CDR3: TGCGCCAGCAGCCATCGGCAGGGACCCTCCTACGAGCAGTACTTC. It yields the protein CASSHRQGPSYEQYF.

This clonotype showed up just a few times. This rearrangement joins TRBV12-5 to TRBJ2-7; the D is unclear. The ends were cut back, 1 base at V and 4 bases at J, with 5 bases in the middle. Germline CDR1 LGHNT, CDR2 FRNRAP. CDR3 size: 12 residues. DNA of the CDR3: TGTGCTAGTGGTTTGGGGGGTTACGAGCAGTACTTC. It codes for CASGLGGYEQYF.

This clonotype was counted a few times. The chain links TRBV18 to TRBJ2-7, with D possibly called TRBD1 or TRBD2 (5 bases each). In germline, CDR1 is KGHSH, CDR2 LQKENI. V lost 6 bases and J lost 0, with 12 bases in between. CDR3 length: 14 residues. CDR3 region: CASSVVGVSYEQYF. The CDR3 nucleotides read TGTGCCAGCTCCGTGGTGGGGGTCTCCTACGAGCAGTACTTC.

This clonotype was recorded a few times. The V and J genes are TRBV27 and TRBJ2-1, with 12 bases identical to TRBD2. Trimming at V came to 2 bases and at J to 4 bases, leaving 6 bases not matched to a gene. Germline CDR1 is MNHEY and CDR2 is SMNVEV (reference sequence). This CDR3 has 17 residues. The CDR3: CASSLRSSGGAYNEQFF. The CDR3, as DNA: TGTGCCAGCAGTTTAAGGTCTAGCGGGGGGGCTTACAATGAGCAGTTCTTC.

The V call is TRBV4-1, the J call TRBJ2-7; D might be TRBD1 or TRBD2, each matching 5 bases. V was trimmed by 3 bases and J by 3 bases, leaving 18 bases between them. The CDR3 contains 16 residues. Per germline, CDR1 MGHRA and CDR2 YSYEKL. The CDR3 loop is CASSQTNPGPLYEQYF. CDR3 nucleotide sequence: TGCGCCAGCAGCCAGACTAACCCAGGGCCTCTCTACGAGCAGTACTTC.

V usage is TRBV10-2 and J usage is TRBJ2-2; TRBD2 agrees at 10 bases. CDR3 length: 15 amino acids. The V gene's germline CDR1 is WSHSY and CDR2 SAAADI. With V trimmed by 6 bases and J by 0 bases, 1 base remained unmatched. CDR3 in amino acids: CASRGLAANTGELFF. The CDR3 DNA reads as TGCGCCAGCAGAGGACTAGCGGCGAACACCGGGGAGCTGTTTTTT.

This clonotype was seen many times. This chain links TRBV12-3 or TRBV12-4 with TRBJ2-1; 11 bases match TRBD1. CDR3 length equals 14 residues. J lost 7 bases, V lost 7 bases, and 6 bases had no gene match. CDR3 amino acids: CASNRDRGMNEQFF. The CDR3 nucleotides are TGTGCCAGCAACAGGGACAGGGGGATGAATGAGCAGTTCTTC.

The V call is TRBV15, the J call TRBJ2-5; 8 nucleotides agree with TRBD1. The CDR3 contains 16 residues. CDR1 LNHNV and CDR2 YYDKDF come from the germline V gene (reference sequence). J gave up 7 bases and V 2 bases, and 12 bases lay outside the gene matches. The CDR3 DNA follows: TGTGCCACCAGCAGACCCAGACAGGGGCGAGTAATGACCCAGTACTTC. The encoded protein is CATSRPRQGRVMTQYF.

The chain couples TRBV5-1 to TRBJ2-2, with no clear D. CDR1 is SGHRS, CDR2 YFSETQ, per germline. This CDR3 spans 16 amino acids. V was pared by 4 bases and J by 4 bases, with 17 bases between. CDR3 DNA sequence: TGCGCCAGCAGCACCCAAATAGGGTGGGCCACCGGGGAGCTGTTTTTT. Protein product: CASSTQIGWATGELFF. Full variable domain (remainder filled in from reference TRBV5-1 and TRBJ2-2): KAGVTQTPRYLIKTRGQQVTLSCSPISGHRSVSWYQQTPGQGLQFLFEYFSETQRNKGNFPGRFSGRQFSNSRSEMNVSTLELGDSALYLCASSTQIGWATGELFFGEGSRLTVL.

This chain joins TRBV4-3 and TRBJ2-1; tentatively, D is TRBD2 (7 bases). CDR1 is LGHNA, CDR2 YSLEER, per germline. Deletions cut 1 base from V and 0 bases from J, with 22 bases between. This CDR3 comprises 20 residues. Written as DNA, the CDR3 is TGCGCCAGCAGCCAAGGGATAGGTCGGGGGGCCCCGAGCTCCTACAATGAGCAGTTCTTC. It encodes CASSQGIGRGAPSSYNEQFF.

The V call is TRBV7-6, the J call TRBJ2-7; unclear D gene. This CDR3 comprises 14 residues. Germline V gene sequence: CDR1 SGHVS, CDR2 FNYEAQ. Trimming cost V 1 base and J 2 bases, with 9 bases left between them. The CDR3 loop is CASSLVPAAYEQYF. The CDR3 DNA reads TGTGCCAGCAGCTTAGTCCCAGCAGCCTACGAGCAGTACTTC. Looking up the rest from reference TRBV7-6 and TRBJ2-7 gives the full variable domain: GAGVSQSPRYKVTKRGQDVALRCDPISGHVSLYWYRQALGQGPEFLTYFNYEAQQDKSGLPNDRFSAERPEGSISTLTIQRTEQRDSAMYRCASSLVPAAYEQYFGPGTRLTVT.

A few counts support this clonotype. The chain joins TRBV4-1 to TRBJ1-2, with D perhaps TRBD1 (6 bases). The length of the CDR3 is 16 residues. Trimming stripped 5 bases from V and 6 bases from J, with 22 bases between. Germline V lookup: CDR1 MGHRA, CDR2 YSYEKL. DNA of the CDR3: TGCGCCAGCAGCGGACTAGTCAGGGGCCCGAAGGATGGCTACACCTTC. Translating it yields CASSGLVRGPKDGYTF.

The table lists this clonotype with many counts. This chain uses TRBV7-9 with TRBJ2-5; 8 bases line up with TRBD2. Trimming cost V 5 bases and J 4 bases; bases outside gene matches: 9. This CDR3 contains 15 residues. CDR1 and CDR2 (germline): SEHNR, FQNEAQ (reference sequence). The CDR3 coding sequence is TGTGCCAGCAGCAATGGACTAGCCACGCGAGAGACCCAGTACTTC. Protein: CASSNGLATRETQYF. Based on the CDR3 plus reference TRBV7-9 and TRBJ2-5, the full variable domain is DTGVSQNPRHKITKRGQNVTFRCDPISEHNRLYWYRQTLGQGPEFLTYFQNEAQLEKSRLLSDRFSAERPKGSFSTLEIQRTEQGDSAMYLCASSNGLATRETQYFGPGTRLLVL.

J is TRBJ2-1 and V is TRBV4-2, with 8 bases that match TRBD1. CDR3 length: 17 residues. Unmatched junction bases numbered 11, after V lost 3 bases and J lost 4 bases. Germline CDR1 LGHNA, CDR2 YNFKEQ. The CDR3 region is CASSHSPPRGPYNEQFF. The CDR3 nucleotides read TGTGCCAGCAGCCACTCCCCCCCCAGGGGGCCATACAATGAGCAGTTCTTC.

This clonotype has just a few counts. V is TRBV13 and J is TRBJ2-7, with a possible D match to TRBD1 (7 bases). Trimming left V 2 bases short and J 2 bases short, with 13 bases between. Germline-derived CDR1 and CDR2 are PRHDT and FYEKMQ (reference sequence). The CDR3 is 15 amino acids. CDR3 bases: TGTGCCAGCAGCTTATCCCAGGGGGAGGCCTACGAGCAGTACTTC. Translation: CASSLSQGEAYEQYF.

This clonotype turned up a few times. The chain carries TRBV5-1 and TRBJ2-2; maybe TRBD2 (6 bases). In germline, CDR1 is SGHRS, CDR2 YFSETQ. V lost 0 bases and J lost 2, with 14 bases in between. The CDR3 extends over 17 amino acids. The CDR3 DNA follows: TGCGCCAGCAGCTTGGTAGGGGACTCCCTAAACACCGGGGAGCTGTTTTTT. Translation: CASSLVGDSLNTGELFF.

This CDR3 reads CASRYWGIGSTQYF. CDR3 in DNA: TGCGCCAGCAGGTACTGGGGCATAGGGAGTACGCAGTATTTT. The chain employs TRBV5-1 and TRBJ2-3; possibly TRBD1 or TRBD2 for D (5 bases each). This CDR3 has 14 residues. The V end lost 5 bases, the J end lost 8 bases, and 18 bases lay between the germline ends. In germline, CDR1 is SGHRS, CDR2 YFSETQ.

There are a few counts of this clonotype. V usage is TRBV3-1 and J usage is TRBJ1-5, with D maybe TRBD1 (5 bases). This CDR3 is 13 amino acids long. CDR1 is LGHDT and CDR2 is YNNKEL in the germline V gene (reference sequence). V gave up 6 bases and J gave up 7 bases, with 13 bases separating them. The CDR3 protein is CASSTGSRQPQHF. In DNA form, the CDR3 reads TGTGCCAGCAGTACAGGTTCCCGACAGCCCCAGCATTTT.

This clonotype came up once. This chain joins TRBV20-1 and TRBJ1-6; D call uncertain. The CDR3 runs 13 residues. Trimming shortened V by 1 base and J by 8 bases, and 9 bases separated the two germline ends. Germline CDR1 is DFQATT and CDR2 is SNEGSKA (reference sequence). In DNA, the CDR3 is TGCAGTGCTAGAGTAGGATCAGATTCACCCCTCCACTTT. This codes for CSARVGSDSPLHF.

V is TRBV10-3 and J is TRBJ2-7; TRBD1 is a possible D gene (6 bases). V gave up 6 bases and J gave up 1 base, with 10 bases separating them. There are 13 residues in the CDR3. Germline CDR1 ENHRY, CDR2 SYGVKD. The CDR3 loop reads CAIRVTGSYEQYF. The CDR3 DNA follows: TGTGCCATCAGGGTCACAGGGTCCTACGAGCAGTACTTC.

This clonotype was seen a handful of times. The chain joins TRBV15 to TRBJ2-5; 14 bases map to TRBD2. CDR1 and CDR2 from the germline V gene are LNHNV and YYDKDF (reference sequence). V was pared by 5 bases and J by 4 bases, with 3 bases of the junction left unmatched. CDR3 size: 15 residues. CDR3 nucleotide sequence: TGTGCCACCAGCCAGGGACTAGCGGGAGTAGAGACCCAGTACTTC. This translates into CATSQGLAGVETQYF.

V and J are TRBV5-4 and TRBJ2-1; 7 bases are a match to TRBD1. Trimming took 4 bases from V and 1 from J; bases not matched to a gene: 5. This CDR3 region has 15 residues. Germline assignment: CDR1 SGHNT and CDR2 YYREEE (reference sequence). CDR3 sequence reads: CASSRQGGSYNEQFF. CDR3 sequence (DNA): TGTGCCAGCAGCAGACAGGGCGGATCCTACAATGAGCAGTTCTTC.

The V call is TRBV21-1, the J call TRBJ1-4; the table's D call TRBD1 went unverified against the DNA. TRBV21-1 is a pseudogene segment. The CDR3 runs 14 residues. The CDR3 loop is CASTATGANEKLFF. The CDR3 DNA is TGTGCCAGCACGGCGACAGGGGCAAATGAAAAACTGTTTTTT.

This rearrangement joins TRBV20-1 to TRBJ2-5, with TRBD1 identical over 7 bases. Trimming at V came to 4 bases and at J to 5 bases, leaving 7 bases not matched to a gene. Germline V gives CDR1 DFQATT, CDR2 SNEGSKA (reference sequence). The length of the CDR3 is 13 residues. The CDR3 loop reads CSAIQGVRETQYF. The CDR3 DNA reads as TGCAGTGCTATCCAGGGGGTGAGGGAGACCCAGTACTTC.

The CDR3 DNA reads as TGTGCCAGCAGGATTACCAACAGGGGCGGCTATGGCTACACCTTC. Translation: CASRITNRGGYGYTF. The chain recombines TRBV12-3 or TRBV12-4 with TRBJ1-2; 7 nucleotides agree with TRBD1. The CDR3 spans 15 residues. After removal of 6 bases from V and 4 bases from J, the junction contained 11 bases not matched to a gene.